This T cell receptor beta chain was found in a study of T cell repertoires in cytomegalovirus infection. Study details: TCR beta signatures that were public indicated CMV infection and matching HLA type.

TCRdb redid the calling of the reads with MiXCR, one entry per CDR3 protein. The table includes approximately 110,000 distinct CDR3 sequences, 30% to 40% detected once. Losses at the gene ends were 3 bases for V and 5 bases for J; bases not matched to a gene: 1. Per germline, CDR1 LNHNV and CDR2 YYDKDF (reference sequence). The CDR3 is 14 amino acids. For this clonotype: Its specificity is not known.

The study's findings and limits: The ex vivo response showed dominance by HLA-C-restricted CMV-specific TCR beta clonotypes.

Specimen: CD8+ T cells from cultured PBMCs, collected from culture after CMV antigen stimulation. The clonotype comes from a human donor in good health (CMV status not recorded). Some clones in this sample may be carry-over from other donors' samples. The rearrangement links TRBV15 to TRBJ1-4, with 9 nucleotides matching TRBD1. DNA of the CDR3: TGTGCCACCAGCAGGGACAGGGGCAATGAAAAACTGTTTTTT. Amino acid sequence: CATSRDRGNEKLFF.